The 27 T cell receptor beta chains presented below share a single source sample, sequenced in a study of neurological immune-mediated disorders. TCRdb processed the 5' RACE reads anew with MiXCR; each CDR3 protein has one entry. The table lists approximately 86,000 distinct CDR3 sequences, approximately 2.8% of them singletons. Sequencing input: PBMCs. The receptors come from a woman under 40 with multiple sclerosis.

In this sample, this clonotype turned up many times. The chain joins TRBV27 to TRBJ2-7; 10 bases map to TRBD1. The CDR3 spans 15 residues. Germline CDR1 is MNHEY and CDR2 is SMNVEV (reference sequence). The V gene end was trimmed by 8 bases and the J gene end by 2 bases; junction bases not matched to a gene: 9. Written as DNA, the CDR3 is TGTGCCAGCTCGCCGGACAGGGGGAGACCCTACGAGCAGTACTTC. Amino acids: CASSPDRGRPYEQYF.

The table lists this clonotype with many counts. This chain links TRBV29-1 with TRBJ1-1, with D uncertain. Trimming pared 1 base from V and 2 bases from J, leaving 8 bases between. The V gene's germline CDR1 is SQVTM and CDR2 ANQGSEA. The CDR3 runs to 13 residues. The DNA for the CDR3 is TGCAGCGTTGAAGTAAGTCTCAACACTGAAGCTTTCTTT. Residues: CSVEVSLNTEAFF.

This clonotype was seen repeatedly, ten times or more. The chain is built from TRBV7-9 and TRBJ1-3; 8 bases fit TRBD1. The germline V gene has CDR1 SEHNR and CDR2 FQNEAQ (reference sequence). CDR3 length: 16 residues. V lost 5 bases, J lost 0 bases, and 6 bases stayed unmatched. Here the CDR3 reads CASSTWTGSSGNTIYF. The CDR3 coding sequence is TGTGCCAGCAGCACGTGGACAGGGAGCTCTGGAAACACCATATATTTT.

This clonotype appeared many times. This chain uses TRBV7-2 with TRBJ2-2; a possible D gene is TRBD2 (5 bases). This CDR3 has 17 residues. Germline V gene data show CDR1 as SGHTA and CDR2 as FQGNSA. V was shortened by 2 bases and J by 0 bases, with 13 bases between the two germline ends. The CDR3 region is CASSLQVLATNTGELFF. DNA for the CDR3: TGTGCCAGCAGCTTACAGGTCCTAGCCACGAACACCGGGGAGCTGTTTTTT.

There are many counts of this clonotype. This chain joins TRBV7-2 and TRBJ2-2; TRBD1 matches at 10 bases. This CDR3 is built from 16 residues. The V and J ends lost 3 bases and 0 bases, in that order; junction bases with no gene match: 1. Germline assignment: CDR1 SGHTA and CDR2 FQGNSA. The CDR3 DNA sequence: TGTGCCAGCAGCTTGACAGGGGGCGCGAACACCGGGGAGCTGTTTTTT. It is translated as CASSLTGGANTGELFF.

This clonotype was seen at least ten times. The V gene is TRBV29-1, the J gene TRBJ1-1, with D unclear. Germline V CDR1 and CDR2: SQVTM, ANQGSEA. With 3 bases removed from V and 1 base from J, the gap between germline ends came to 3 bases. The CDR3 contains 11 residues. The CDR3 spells CSVEGNTEAFF. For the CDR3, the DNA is TGCAGCGTTGAGGGGAACACTGAAGCTTTCTTT.

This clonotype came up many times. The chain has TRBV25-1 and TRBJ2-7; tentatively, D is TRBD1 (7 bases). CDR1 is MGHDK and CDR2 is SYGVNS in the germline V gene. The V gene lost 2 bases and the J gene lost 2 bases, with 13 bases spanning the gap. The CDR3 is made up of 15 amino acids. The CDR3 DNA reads TGTGCCAGCAGTGAACGGAGCAGGGGGGCCTACGAGCAGTACTTC. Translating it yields CASSERSRGAYEQYF.

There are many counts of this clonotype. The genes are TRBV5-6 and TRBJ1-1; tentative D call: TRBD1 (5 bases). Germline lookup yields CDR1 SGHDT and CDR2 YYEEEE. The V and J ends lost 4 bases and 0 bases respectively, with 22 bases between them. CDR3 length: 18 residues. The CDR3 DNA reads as TGTGCCAGCAGCCCGAACTTCCCGGGGGAGGTCATGAACACTGAAGCTTTCTTT. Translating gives CASSPNFPGEVMNTEAFF.

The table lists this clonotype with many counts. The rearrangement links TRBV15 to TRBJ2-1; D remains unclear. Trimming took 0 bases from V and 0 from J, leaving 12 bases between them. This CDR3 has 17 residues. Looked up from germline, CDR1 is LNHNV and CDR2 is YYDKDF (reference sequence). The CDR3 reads CATSREHLGSSYNEQFF. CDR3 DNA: TGTGCCACCAGCAGAGAGCACCTCGGTAGCTCCTACAATGAGCAGTTCTTC.

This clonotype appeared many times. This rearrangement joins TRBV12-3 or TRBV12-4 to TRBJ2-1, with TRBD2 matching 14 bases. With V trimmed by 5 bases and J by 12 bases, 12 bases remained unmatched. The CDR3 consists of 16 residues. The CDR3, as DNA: TGTGCCAGCAGTCCCCAGAGTCCTGGACTAGCGGGAGGGCAGTTCTTC. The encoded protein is CASSPQSPGLAGGQFF.

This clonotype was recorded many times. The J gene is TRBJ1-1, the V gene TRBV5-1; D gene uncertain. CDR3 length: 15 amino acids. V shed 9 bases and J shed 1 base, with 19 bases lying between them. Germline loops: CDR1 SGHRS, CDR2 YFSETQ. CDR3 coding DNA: TGCGCCACCTCCCCCCAATTAGGTGGGAACACTGAAGCTTTCTTT. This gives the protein CATSPQLGGNTEAFF.

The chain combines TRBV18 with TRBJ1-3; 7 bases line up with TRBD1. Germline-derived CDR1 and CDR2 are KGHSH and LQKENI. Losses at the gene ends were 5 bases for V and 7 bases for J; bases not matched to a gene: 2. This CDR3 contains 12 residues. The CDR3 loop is CASSEQGNTIYF. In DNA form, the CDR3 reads TGTGCCAGCTCAGAACAGGGGAACACCATATATTTT.

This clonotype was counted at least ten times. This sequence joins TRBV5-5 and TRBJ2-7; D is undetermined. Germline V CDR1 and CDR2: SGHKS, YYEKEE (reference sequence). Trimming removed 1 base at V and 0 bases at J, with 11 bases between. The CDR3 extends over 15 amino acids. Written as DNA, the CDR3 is TGTGCCAGCAGCTTGCAAGCGTCGAGCTCCTACGAGCAGTACTTC. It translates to CASSLQASSSYEQYF.

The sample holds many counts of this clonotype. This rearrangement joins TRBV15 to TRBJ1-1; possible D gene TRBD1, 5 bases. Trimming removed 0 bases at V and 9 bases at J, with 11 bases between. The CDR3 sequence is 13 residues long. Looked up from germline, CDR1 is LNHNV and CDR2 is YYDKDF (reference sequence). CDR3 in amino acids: CATSRDGGSKAFF. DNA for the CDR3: TGTGCCACCAGCAGAGACGGGGGGAGTAAAGCTTTCTTT.

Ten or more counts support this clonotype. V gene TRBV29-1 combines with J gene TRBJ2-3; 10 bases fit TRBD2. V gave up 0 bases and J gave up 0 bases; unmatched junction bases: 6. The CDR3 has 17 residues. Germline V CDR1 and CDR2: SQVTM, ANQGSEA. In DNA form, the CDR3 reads TGCAGCGTTGAAGATATAGCGGGAGGTGCGAGCACAGATACGCAGTATTTT. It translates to CSVEDIAGGASTDTQYF.

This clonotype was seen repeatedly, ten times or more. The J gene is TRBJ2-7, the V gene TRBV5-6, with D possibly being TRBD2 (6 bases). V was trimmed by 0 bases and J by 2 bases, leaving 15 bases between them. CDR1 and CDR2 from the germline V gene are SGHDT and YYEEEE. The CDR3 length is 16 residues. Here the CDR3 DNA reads TGTGCCAGCAGCTTGGCGTCGGGCGGGGTAGCCTACGAGCAGTACTTC. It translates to CASSLASGGVAYEQYF.

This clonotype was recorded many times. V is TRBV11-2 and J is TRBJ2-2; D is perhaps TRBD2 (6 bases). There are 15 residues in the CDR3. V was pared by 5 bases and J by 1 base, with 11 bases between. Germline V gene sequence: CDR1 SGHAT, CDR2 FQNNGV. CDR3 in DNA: TGTGCCAGCAGCCCGGGACTGGGGAACACCGGGGAGCTGTTTTTT. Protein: CASSPGLGNTGELFF.

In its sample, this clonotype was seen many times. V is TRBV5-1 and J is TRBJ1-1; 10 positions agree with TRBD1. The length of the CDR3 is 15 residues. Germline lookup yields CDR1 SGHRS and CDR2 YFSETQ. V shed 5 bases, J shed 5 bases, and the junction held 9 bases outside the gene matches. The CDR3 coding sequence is TGCGCCAGCAGGGACCAGACAGGGGGCTCAACTGAAGCTTTCTTT. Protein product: CASRDQTGGSTEAFF.

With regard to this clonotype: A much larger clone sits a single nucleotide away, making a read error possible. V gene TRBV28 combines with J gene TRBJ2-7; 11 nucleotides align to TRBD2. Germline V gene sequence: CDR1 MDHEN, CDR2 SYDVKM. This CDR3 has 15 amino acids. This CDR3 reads CTSSPTSGSLYEQYF. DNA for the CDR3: TGTACCAGCAGCCCAACTAGCGGGAGTTTGTACGAGCAGTACTTC.

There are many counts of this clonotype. CDR3 nucleotide sequence: TGCAGTGCTAGAGGGGGGACTAGCGGGAGGTTCTGGGAGCAGTTCTTC. The encoded protein is CSARGGTSGRFWEQFF. The gene calls are TRBV20-1 and TRBJ2-1, with TRBD2 matching 15 bases. Germline CDR1 DFQATT, CDR2 SNEGSKA (reference sequence). The CDR3 spans 16 residues. Losses at the gene ends were 1 base for V and 10 bases for J; bases not matched to a gene: 8.

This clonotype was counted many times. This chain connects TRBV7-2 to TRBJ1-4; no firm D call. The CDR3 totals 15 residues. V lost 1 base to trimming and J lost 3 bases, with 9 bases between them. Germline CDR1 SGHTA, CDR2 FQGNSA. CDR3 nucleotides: TGTGCCAGCAGCTTAGGCCCCGGACCTAATGAAAAACTGTTTTTT. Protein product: CASSLGPGPNEKLFF.

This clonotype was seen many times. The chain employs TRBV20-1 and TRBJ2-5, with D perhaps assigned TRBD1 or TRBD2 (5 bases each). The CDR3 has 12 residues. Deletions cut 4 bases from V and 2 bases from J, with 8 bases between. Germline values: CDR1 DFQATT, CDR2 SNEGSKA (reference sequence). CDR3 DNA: TGCAGTGCTACGTGGGGGCAAGAGACCCAGTACTTC. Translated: CSATWGQETQYF.

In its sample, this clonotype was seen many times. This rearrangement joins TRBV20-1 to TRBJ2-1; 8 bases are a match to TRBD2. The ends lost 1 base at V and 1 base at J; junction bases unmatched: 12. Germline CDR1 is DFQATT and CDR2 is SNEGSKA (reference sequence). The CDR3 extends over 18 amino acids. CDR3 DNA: TGCAGTGCTAGAGGGGGGCGGGAGGCGGTGATGTCCTACAATGAGCAGTTCTTC. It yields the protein CSARGGREAVMSYNEQFF.

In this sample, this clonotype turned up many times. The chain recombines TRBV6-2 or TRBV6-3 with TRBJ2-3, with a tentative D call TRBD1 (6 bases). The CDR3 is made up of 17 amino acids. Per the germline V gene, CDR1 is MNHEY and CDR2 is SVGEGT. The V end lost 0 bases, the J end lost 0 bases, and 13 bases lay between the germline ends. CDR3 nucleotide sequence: TGTGCCAGCAGTTACTCTTTTGGAGACAGGAGCACAGATACGCAGTATTTT. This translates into CASSYSFGDRSTDTQYF.

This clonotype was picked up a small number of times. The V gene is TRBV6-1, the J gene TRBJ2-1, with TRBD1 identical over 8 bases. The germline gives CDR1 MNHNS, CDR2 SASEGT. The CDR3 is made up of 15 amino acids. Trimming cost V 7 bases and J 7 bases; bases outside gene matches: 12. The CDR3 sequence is CASKFLQTGVNEQFF. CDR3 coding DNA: TGTGCCAGCAAGTTTCTTCAGACAGGGGTAAATGAGCAGTTCTTC.

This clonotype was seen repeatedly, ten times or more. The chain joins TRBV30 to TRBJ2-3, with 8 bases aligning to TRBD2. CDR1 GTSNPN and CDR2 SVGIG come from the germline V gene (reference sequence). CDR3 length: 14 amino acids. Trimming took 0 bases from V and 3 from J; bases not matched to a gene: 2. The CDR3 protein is CAWSVTSGTDTQYF. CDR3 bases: TGTGCCTGGAGTGTAACTAGCGGAACAGATACGCAGTATTTT.

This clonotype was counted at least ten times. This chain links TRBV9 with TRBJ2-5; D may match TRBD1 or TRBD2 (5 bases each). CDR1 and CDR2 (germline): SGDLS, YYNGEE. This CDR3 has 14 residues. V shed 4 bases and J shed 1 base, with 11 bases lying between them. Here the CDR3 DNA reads TGTGCCAGCAGCCCTGGGACCATCCAAGAGACCCAGTACTTC. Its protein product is CASSPGTIQETQYF.